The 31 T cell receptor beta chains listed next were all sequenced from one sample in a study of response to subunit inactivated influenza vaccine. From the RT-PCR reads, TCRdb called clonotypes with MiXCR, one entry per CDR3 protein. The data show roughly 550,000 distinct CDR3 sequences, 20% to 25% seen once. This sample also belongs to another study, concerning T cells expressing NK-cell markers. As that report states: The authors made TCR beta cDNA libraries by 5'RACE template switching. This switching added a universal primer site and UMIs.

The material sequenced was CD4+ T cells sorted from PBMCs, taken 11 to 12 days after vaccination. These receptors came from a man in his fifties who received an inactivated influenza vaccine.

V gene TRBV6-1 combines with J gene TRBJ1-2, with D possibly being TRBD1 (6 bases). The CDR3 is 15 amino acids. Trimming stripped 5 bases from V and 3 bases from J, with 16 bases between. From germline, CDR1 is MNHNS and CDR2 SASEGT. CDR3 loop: CASSPSWGADYGYTF. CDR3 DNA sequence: TGTGCCAGCAGTCCCTCCTGGGGGGCGGACTATGGCTACACCTTC.

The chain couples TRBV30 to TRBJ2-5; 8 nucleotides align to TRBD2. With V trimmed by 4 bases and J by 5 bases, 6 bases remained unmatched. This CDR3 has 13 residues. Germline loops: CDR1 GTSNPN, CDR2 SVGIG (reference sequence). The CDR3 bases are TGTGCCTGGACGGGACTAGGGTATGAGACCCAGTACTTC. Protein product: CAWTGLGYETQYF.

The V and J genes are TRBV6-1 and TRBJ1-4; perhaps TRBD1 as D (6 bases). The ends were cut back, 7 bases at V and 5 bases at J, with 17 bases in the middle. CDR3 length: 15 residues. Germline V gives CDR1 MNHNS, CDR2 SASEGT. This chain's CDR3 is CASTKGGVGNEKLFF. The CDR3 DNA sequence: TGTGCCAGCACCAAGGGGGGCGTCGGAAATGAAAAACTGTTTTTT.

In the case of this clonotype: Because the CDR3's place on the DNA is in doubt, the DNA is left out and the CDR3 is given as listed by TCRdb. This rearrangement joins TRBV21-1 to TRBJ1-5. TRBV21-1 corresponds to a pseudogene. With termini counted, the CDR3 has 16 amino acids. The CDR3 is CASSKVGRGSNQPQHF.

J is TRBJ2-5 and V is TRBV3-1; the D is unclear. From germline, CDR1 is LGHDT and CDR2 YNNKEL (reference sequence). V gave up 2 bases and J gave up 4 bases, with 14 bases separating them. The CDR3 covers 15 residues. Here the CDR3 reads CASSQSYGVRETQYF. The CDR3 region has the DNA TGTGCCAGCAGCCAATCGTATGGGGTCAGAGAGACCCAGTACTTC.

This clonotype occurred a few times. CDR3 loop: CASSLVGGNNEQFF. The CDR3 bases are TGTGCCAGCAGCTTGGTGGGCGGGAACAATGAGCAGTTCTTC. This chain joins TRBV5-6 and TRBJ2-1; perhaps TRBD2 as D (6 bases). The V end lost 0 bases, the J end lost 5 bases, and 9 bases lay between the germline ends. The CDR3 loop spans 14 amino acids. Germline lookup yields CDR1 SGHDT and CDR2 YYEEEE.

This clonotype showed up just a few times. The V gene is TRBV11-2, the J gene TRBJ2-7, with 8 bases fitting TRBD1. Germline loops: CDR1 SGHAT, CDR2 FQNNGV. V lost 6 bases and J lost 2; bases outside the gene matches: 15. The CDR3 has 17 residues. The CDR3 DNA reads TGTGCCAGCAGTCCAAATAGGGGCAGGGGGCCCCCCTACGAGCAGTACTTC. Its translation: CASSPNRGRGPPYEQYF.

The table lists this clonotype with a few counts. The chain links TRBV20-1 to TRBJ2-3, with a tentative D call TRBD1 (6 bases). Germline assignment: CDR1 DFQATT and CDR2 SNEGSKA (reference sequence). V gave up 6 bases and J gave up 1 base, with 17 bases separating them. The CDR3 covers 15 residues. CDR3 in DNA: TGCAGTGCCGCCCCGGGACACCCTCGCACAGATACGCAGTATTTT. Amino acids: CSAAPGHPRTDTQYF.

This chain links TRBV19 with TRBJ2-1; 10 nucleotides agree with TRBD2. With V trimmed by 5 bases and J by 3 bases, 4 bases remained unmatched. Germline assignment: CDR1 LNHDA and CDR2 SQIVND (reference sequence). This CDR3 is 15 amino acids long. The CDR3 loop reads CASSPSGRDYNEQFF. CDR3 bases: TGTGCCAGTAGTCCTAGCGGGAGAGACTACAATGAGCAGTTCTTC.

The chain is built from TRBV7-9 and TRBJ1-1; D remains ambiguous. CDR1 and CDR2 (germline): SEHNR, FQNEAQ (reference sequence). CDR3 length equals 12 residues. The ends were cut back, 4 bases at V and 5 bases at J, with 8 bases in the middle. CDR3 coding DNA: TGTGCCAGCAGCTCGATTTCAACTGAAGCTTTCTTT. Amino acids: CASSSISTEAFF.

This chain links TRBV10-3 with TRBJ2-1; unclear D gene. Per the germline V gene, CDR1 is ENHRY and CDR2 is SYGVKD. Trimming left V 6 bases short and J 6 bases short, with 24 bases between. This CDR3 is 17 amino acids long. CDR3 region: CAIRDAVGPSSVNEQFF. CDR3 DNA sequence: TGTGCCATCAGGGACGCCGTCGGACCCTCTTCGGTCAATGAGCAGTTCTTC.

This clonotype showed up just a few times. CDR3 in DNA: TGTGCCAGCACTCCTAGCGGGGGGGCCTACAATGAGCAGTTCTTC. As protein: CASTPSGGAYNEQFF. This chain joins TRBV6-2 or TRBV6-3 and TRBJ2-1; TRBD2 matches 12 bases. V was pared by 7 bases and J by 2 bases, with 3 bases of the junction left unmatched. The CDR3 length is 15 residues. Germline V gene data show CDR1 as MNHEY and CDR2 as SVGEGT.

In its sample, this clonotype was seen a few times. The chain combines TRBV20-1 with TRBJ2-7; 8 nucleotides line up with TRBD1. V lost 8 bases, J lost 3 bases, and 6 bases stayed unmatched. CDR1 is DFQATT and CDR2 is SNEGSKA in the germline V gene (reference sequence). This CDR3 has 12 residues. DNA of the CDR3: TGCAGTACCGACAGGGGCAACTACGAGCAGTACTTC. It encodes CSTDRGNYEQYF.

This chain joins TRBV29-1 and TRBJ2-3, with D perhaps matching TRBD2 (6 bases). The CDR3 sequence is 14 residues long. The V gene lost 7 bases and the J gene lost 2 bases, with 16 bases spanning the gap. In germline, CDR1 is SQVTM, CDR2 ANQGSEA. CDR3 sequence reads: CSADSGGFTDTQYF. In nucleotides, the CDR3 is TGCAGCGCTGATAGCGGAGGATTCACAGATACGCAGTATTTT.

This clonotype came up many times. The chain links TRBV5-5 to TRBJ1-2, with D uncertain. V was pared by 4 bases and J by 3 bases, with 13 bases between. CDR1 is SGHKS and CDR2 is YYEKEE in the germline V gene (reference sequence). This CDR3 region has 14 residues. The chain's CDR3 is CASSPTFSDYGYTF. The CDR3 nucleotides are TGTGCCAGCAGCCCTACATTCTCAGACTATGGCTACACCTTC.

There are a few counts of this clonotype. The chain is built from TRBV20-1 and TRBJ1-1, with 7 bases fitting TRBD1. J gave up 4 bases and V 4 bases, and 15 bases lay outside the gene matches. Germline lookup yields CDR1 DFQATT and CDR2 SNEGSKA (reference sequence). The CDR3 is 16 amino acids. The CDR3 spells CSAKPFERGPGTEAFF. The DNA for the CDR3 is TGCAGTGCTAAACCCTTTGAAAGGGGGCCTGGCACTGAAGCTTTCTTT.

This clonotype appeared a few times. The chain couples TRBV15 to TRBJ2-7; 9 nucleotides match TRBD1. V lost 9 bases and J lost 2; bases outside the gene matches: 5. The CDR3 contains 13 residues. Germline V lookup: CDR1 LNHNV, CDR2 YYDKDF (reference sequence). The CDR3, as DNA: TGTGCCACGACCCGGGACAGGGCCTACGAGCAGTACTTC. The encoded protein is CATTRDRAYEQYF.

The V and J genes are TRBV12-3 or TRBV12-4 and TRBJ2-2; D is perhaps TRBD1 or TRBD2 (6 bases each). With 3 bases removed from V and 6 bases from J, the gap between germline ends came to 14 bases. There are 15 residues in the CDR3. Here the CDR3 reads CASSFKGGAPGELFF. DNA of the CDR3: TGTGCCAGCAGTTTTAAGGGGGGCGCCCCCGGGGAGCTGTTTTTT.

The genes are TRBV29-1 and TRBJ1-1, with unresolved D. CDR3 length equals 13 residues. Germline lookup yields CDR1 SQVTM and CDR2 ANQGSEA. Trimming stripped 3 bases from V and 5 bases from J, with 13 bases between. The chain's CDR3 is CSVEGEGRTEAFF. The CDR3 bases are TGCAGCGTTGAGGGCGAGGGTAGGACTGAAGCTTTCTTT.

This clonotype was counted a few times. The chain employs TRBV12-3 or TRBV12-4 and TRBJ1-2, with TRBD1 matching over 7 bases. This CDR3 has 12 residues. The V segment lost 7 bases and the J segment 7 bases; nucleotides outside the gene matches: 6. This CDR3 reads CASTMAGGGYTF. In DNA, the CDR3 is TGTGCCAGCACCATGGCAGGGGGTGGCTACACCTTC.

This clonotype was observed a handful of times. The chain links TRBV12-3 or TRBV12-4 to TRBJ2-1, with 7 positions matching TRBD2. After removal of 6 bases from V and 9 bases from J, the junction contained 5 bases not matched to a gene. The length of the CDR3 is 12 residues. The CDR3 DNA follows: TGTGCCAGCAGCCATACTAGCGTTGAGCAGTTCTTC. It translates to CASSHTSVEQFF.

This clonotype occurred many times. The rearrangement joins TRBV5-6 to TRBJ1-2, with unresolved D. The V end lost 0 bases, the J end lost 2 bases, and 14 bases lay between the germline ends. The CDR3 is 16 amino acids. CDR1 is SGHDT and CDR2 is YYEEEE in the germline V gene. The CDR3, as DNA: TGTGCCAGCAGCTTGGAACAGCTATCCAGCAACTATGGCTACACCTTC. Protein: CASSLEQLSSNYGYTF.

The CDR3 coding sequence is TGTGCCAGCAGCTCGGGCGGGACAGGGGTCTATGAGCAGTTCTTC. This sequence encodes CASSSGGTGVYEQFF. The gene calls are TRBV5-5 and TRBJ2-1; 10 bases agree with TRBD1. Germline CDR1 is SGHKS and CDR2 is YYEKEE (reference sequence). The junction had 8 bases not matched to a gene; V was cut back by 3 bases and J by 8 bases. The CDR3 length is 15 residues.

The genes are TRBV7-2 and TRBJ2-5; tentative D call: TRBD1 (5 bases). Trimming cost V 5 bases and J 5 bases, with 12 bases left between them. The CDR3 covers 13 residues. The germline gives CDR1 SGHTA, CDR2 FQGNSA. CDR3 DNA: TGTGCCAGCAGCGTCAGGGTTACCGAGACCCAGTACTTC. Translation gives CASSVRVTETQYF.

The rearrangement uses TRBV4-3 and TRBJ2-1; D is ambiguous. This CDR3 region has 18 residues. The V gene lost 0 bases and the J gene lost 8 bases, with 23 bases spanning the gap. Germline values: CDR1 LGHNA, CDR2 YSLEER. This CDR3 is CASSQEILDVRGIDEQFF. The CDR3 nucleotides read TGCGCCAGCAGCCAAGAGATCCTAGACGTCAGAGGCATCGATGAGCAGTTCTTC.

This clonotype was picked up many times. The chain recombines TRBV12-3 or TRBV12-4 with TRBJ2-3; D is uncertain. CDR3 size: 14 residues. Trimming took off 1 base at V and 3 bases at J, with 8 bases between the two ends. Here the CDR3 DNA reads TGTGCCAGCAGTTTAGGCTCCACGACAGATACGCAGTATTTT. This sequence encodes CASSLGSTTDTQYF.

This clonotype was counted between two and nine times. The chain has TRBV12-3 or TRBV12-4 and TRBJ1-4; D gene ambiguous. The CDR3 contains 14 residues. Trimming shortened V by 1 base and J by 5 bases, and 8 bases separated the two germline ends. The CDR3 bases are TGTGCCAGCAGTTTAGGTCCTTACAATGAAAAACTGTTTTTT. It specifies CASSLGPYNEKLFF.

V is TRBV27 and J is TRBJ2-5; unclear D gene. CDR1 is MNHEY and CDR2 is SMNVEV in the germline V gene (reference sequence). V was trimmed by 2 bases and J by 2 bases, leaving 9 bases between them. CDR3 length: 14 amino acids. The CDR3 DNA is TGTGCCAGCAGTTTAGGCAGGCATCAAGAGACCCAGTACTTC. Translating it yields CASSLGRHQETQYF.

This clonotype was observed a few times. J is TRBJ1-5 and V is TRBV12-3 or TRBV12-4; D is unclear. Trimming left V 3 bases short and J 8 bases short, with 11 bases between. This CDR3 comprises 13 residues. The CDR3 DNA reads TGTGCCAGCAGTTTTTCTATAGTGGAGCCCCAGCATTTT. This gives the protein CASSFSIVEPQHF.

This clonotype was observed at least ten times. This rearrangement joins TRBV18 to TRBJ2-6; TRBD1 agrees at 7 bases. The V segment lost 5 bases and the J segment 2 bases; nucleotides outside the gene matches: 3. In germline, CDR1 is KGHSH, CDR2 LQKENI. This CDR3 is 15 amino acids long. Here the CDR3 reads CASSNDRAGANVLTF. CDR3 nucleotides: TGTGCCAGCTCAAACGACAGGGCTGGGGCCAACGTCCTGACTTTC.

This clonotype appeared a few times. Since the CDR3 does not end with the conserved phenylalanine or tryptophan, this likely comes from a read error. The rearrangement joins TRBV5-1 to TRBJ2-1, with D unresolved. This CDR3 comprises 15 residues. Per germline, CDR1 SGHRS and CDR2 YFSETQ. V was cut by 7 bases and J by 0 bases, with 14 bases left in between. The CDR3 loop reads CASFPSPGSYNEQFL. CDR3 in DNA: TGCGCCAGCTTCCCCTCACCAGGCTCCTACAATGAGCAGTTCTTA.